A single sample is the source of the 16 T cell receptor beta chains below, sequenced in a study of identical twins. Using its own MiXCR run on the 5' RACE reads, TCRdb lists one record per CDR3 protein. The data contain hundreds of thousands of distinct CDR3 sequences, 15% to 20% of them singletons. The sample was also reused in another study, on T cells expressing NK-cell markers.

Sample: PBMCs. These receptors all stem from a woman younger than 30 in good health.

V gene TRBV5-1 combines with J gene TRBJ2-5; D gene ambiguous. The CDR3 runs 13 residues. Germline CDR1 is SGHRS and CDR2 is YFSETQ. Trimming removed 1 base from V and 3 bases from J, with 7 bases in between. The CDR3: CASSLSPEETQYF. In DNA form, the CDR3 reads TGCGCCAGCAGCTTGTCCCCAGAAGAGACCCAGTACTTC. Variable domain in full (rest from reference TRBV5-1 and TRBJ2-5): KAGVTQTPRYLIKTRGQQVTLSCSPISGHRSVSWYQQTPGQGLQFLFEYFSETQRNKGNFPGRFSGRQFSNSRSEMNVSTLELGDSALYLCASSLSPEETQYFGPGTRLLVL.

V and J are TRBV29-1 and TRBJ2-5; D gene ambiguous. Between the trimmed V and J ends, which lost 7 bases and 7 bases, there was a span of 19 bases. CDR3 size: 13 residues. Germline CDR1 is SQVTM and CDR2 is ANQGSEA. The CDR3 is CSALDRLVGTQYF. CDR3 coding DNA: TGCAGCGCCCTGGACCGCCTCGTCGGGACCCAGTACTTC.

The gene calls are TRBV12-3 or TRBV12-4 and TRBJ2-5, with TRBD2 matching over 10 bases. CDR3 size: 15 residues. V gave up 8 bases and J gave up 0 bases; unmatched junction bases: 6. DNA for the CDR3: TGTGCCAGCGGACCTAGCGGGGGAGACCAAGAGACCCAGTACTTC. It translates to CASGPSGGDQETQYF.

This clonotype was recorded a few times. The V and J genes are TRBV12-3 or TRBV12-4 and TRBJ2-1, with 7 bases matching TRBD1. The length of the CDR3 is 15 residues. J was trimmed by 4 bases and V by 5 bases; bases with no gene match: 8. In nucleotides, the CDR3 is TGTGCCAGCAGTGGGACAGTTAGGGCGTACAATGAGCAGTTCTTC. Its translation is CASSGTVRAYNEQFF.

The chain carries TRBV5-1 and TRBJ2-3; TRBD1 is a possible D gene (7 bases). Germline-derived CDR1 and CDR2 are SGHRS and YFSETQ. Trimming removed 6 bases from V and 2 bases from J, with 13 bases in between. The CDR3 covers 14 residues. The CDR3 DNA reads as TGCGCCAGCACCAGGGGGGTCCACACAGATACGCAGTATTTT. Residues: CASTRGVHTDTQYF.

Only a few counts were recorded for this clonotype. The chain couples TRBV20-1 to TRBJ1-5, with TRBD1 as a possible D gene (5 bases). Trimming removed 2 bases at V and 5 bases at J, with 7 bases between. This CDR3 has 12 residues. The germline CDR1 and CDR2 sequences are DFQATT and SNEGSKA (reference sequence). CDR3 coding DNA: TGCAGTGCTAGACAGGGACATCAGCCCCAGCATTTT. Its protein is CSARQGHQPQHF.

This chain joins TRBV28 and TRBJ2-3; no clear D gene. CDR1 and CDR2 from the germline V gene are MDHEN and SYDVKM. The CDR3 consists of 14 residues. Deletions cut 5 bases from V and 4 bases from J, with 13 bases between. This CDR3 reads CASSIRIGADTQYF. CDR3 nucleotides: TGTGCCAGCAGTATAAGGATTGGCGCAGATACGCAGTATTTT.

This clonotype was picked up a small number of times. The chain has TRBV29-1 and TRBJ1-2; no clear D gene. CDR3 length: 13 residues. The V and J ends lost 6 bases and 5 bases respectively, with 16 bases between them. Germline V gene data show CDR1 as SQVTM and CDR2 as ANQGSEA. The CDR3 spells CSVIPGASYGYTF. The CDR3 nucleotides are TGCAGCGTAATTCCGGGAGCATCTTATGGCTACACCTTC.

The V and J genes are TRBV6-4 and TRBJ2-5; TRBD1 matches 9 bases. The germline gives CDR1 MRHNA, CDR2 SNTAGT. There are 15 residues in the CDR3. V shed 2 bases and J 5 bases; nucleotides not matched to a gene: 6. The CDR3 reads CASSDARGTGETQYF. CDR3 nucleotides: TGTGCCAGCAGTGACGCGAGAGGGACAGGGGAGACCCAGTACTTC.

The chain has TRBV7-9 and TRBJ2-7, with 10 bases aligning to TRBD1. Germline loops: CDR1 SEHNR, CDR2 FQNEAQ (reference sequence). The CDR3 is 16 amino acids. Trimming took 3 bases from V and 5 from J; bases not matched to a gene: 10. The CDR3 loop reads CASSLAGQGWMNEQYF. Here the CDR3 DNA reads TGTGCCAGCAGCTTGGCGGGACAGGGGTGGATGAACGAGCAGTACTTC.

This clonotype has just a few counts. V and J are TRBV7-6 and TRBJ2-3; 14 nucleotides match TRBD2. This CDR3 comprises 16 residues. Germline V gives CDR1 SGHVS, CDR2 FNYEAQ. Losses at the gene ends were 5 bases for V and 8 bases for J; bases not matched to a gene: 9. CDR3 protein: CASSGTSGSGWGTQYF. The CDR3 nucleotides are TGTGCCAGCAGCGGGACTAGCGGGAGTGGCTGGGGTACGCAGTATTTT.

This clonotype was detected ten times or more. The gene calls are TRBV20-1 and TRBJ1-1; 7 bases line up with TRBD1. Germline CDR1 and CDR2: DFQATT and SNEGSKA (reference sequence). This CDR3 is 14 amino acids long. Losses at the gene ends were 4 bases for V and 2 bases for J; bases not matched to a gene: 7. CDR3 residues: CSAKPGTDNTEAFF. For the CDR3, the DNA is TGCAGTGCTAAACCCGGGACAGATAACACTGAAGCTTTCTTT.

This clonotype was observed many times. The chain combines TRBV12-3 or TRBV12-4 with TRBJ1-2; the D is unclear. The CDR3 length is 12 residues. The V end was cut by 1 base, the J end by 8 bases, with 8 bases between. CDR3 protein: CASSLVVEGYTF. The CDR3 DNA is TGTGCCAGCAGTTTAGTGGTTGAGGGCTACACCTTC.

This clonotype was observed a few times. V gene TRBV11-2 combines with J gene TRBJ2-1; 7 bases match TRBD2. With 5 bases clipped from V and 8 bases from J, the junction kept 12 bases outside the gene matches. This CDR3 region has 15 residues. Germline values: CDR1 SGHAT, CDR2 FQNNGV. This CDR3 is CASSLGRGALYEQFF. The CDR3 coding sequence is TGTGCCAGCAGCCTAGGGAGGGGAGCGTTATATGAGCAGTTCTTC.

This clonotype occurred once. V and J are TRBV9 and TRBJ2-7, with 10 bases matching TRBD1. This CDR3 spans 15 amino acids. Germline CDR1 reads SGDLS; CDR2 reads YYNGEE. Trimming took 0 bases from V and 4 from J; bases not matched to a gene: 4. CDR3 in DNA: TGTGCCAGCAGCGTAGAGGGGGGACAGGGGTACGAGCAGTACTTC. It is translated as CASSVEGGQGYEQYF.

The chain couples TRBV4-3 to TRBJ2-3; D not resolved. Trimming cost V 3 bases and J 1 base, with 8 bases left between them. Germline V gives CDR1 LGHNA, CDR2 YSLEER. This CDR3 has 14 amino acids. The CDR3 sequence is CASSQVLRTDTQYF. For the CDR3, the DNA is TGCGCCAGCAGCCAGGTTTTACGCACAGATACGCAGTATTTT.